One and the same sample provided the 32 T cell receptor beta chains below, sequenced in a study of a mutant IDH1 vaccine in newly diagnosed glioma (dated by TCRdb to the early 2020s). The time point label corresponds to: baseline, week 1 (first vaccination visit). The treatment or condition label, read with the paper, signifies: pre-vaccination baseline after standard-of-care therapy. Library preparation was by the immunoSEQ multiplex PCR assay. The table was pulled from immuneACCESS by TCRdb, which kept in-frame rearrangements only. Such tables lose some clones; where checked, under half of the loss comes from unresolved V genes, and the rest has no known cause. Recorded for this sample are 30,000 to 40,000 clones; roughly 92% of them occurred a single time. 18% of the sample is taken by the ten largest. The sample consisted of PBMCs, taken from a glioma patient treated with radiotherapy, temozolomide or both. These receptors were collected from a young man with glioma.

The chain is built from TRBV6-6 and TRBJ2-3; 10 bases match TRBD2. CDR1 and CDR2 from the germline V gene are MNHNY and SVGAGI (reference sequence). The V segment lost 4 bases and the J segment 2 bases; nucleotides outside the gene matches: 6. This CDR3 has 16 residues. The CDR3 sequence: CASSLTSGKTTDTQYF. The CDR3 DNA is TGTGCCAGCAGTTTAACTAGCGGGAAAACCACAGATACGCAGTATTTT.

This chain connects TRBV4-1 to TRBJ2-3; 8 bases fit TRBD2. CDR1 is MGHRA and CDR2 is YSYEKL in the germline V gene. The CDR3 is 18 amino acids. V shed 2 bases, J shed 2 bases, and the junction held 12 bases outside the gene matches. The CDR3 coding sequence is TGCGCCAGCAGCCAACTGGAACTAGCGGAGCAATTCACAGATACGCAGTATTTT. This gives the protein CASSQLELAEQFTDTQYF.

CDR3 residues: CATRLTGANYGYTF. The CDR3 DNA follows: TGCGCCACCCGCTTGACAGGAGCTAACTATGGCTACACCTTC. The chain is built from TRBV10-1 and TRBJ1-2, with a tentative D call TRBD1 (6 bases). Germline CDR1 WNHNN, CDR2 SYGVQD (reference sequence). The V gene lost 10 bases and the J gene lost 0 bases, with 15 bases spanning the gap. The CDR3 length is 14 residues.

The gene calls are TRBV4-2 and TRBJ2-3, with D possibly being TRBD1 or TRBD2 (6 bases each). Trimming pared 1 base from V and 6 bases from J, leaving 11 bases between. Germline CDR1 reads LGHNA; CDR2 reads YNFKEQ. This CDR3 has 14 amino acids. The CDR3 DNA reads TGTGCCAGCAGCCAAGGGGGGGCCGAGGATACGCAGTATTTT. This translates into CASSQGGAEDTQYF.

The chain links TRBV5-6 to TRBJ1-5; possibly TRBD1 for D (5 bases). The ends were cut back, 5 bases at V and 6 bases at J, with 12 bases in the middle. The germline gives CDR1 SGHDT, CDR2 YYEEEE. The CDR3 runs 13 residues. CDR3 nucleotides: TGTGCCAGCAGTTATTCAGGGTTTCAGCCCCAGCATTTT. It yields the protein CASSYSGFQPQHF. The full variable domain, rest sourced from reference TRBV5-6 and TRBJ1-5, is DAGVTQSPTHLIKTRGQQVTLRCSPKSGHDTVSWYQQALGQGPQFIFQYYEEEERQRGNFPDRFSGHQFPNYSSELNVNALLLGDSALYLCASSYSGFQPQHFGDGTRLSIL.

The chain is built from TRBV5-4 and TRBJ2-5; 12 nucleotides align to TRBD2. CDR3 length equals 17 residues. V dropped 0 bases and J dropped 5; count of bases not matched to a gene: 8. CDR1 SGHNT and CDR2 YYREEE come from the germline V gene (reference sequence). This CDR3 is CASSLGRLAGEGETQYF. The CDR3 bases are TGTGCCAGCAGCTTGGGCCGACTAGCGGGAGAGGGGGAGACCCAGTACTTC.

The table lists this clone with a count of one. The genes are TRBV5-6 and TRBJ1-6; D possibly corresponds to TRBD1 (6 bases). The CDR3 is made up of 16 amino acids. The germline V and J ends were trimmed by 0 bases and 0 bases, with 7 bases remaining between them. Germline CDR1 reads SGHDT; CDR2 reads YYEEEE. CDR3 nucleotide sequence: TGTGCCAGCAGCTTGGGGGGGGCCTCCTATAATTCACCCCTCCACTTT. Translating it yields CASSLGGASYNSPLHF.

J is TRBJ2-7 and V is TRBV7-9; TRBD2 is a possible D gene (5 bases). V was shortened by 4 bases and J by 7 bases, with 17 bases between the two germline ends. Per the germline V gene, CDR1 is SEHNR and CDR2 is FQNEAQ (reference sequence). This CDR3 is built from 14 residues. CDR3 bases: TGTGCCAGCAGCTCCGACACTAGGTCGCGGGAGCAGTACTTC. This sequence encodes CASSSDTRSREQYF.

This chain links TRBV9 with TRBJ2-1; TRBD2 matches at 14 bases. The length of the CDR3 is 17 residues. From germline, CDR1 is SGDLS and CDR2 YYNGEE. The trim removed 3 bases at V and 3 bases at J, leaving 5 bases unmatched. CDR3 coding DNA: TGTGCCAGCAGCGAGGGACTAGCGGGAGATGTCTACAATGAGCAGTTCTTC. Translation: CASSEGLAGDVYNEQFF. The full variable domain, in which reference TRBV9 and TRBJ2-1 provide the parts outside the CDR3, is DSGVTQTPKHLITATGQRVTLRCSPRSGDLSVYWYQQSLDQGLQFLIQYYNGEERAKGNILERFSAQQFPDLHSELNLSSLELGDSALYFCASSEGLAGDVYNEQFFGPGTRLTVL.

The J gene is TRBJ2-7, the V gene TRBV19, with TRBD2 matching over 8 bases. CDR1 and CDR2 (germline): LNHDA, SQIVND (reference sequence). V trimming: 3 bases; J trimming: 6 bases; junction bases outside the gene matches: 7. This CDR3 has 14 amino acids. CDR3 sequence: CASSMASGSLEQYF. The CDR3 DNA sequence: TGTGCCAGTAGTATGGCAAGCGGGAGTCTCGAGCAGTACTTC.

The chain has TRBV5-1 and TRBJ2-3, with 8 bases matching TRBD1. Germline-derived CDR1 and CDR2 are SGHRS and YFSETQ. The CDR3 contains 15 residues. The trim removed 0 bases at V and 1 base at J, leaving 1 base unmatched. CDR3 region: CASSLETGGTDTQYF. The CDR3 region has the DNA TGCGCCAGCAGCTTGGAGACAGGGGGCACAGATACGCAGTATTTT.

This rearrangement joins TRBV9 to TRBJ2-2, with D possibly being TRBD1 (6 bases). The CDR3 is 16 residues long. Trimming cost V 0 bases and J 3 bases, with 12 bases left between them. The germline gives CDR1 SGDLS, CDR2 YYNGEE. The CDR3 sequence is CASSVEDSLDTGELFF. In DNA, the CDR3 is TGTGCCAGCAGCGTAGAGGACAGCCTGGACACCGGGGAGCTGTTTTTT.

The V and J genes are TRBV19 and TRBJ1-1, with D tentatively TRBD1 (6 bases). V was clipped by 7 bases and J by 2 bases, with 14 bases between them. Germline values: CDR1 LNHDA, CDR2 SQIVND (reference sequence). This CDR3 spans 14 amino acids. The CDR3 nucleotides are TGTGCCAGTATAGGAGGGGGGGTAAACACTGAAGCTTTCTTT. This encodes CASIGGGVNTEAFF.

The chain links TRBV9 to TRBJ1-6; possibly TRBD1 for D (6 bases). This CDR3 comprises 15 residues. Germline loops: CDR1 SGDLS, CDR2 YYNGEE. Between the trimmed V and J ends, which lost 0 bases and 6 bases, there was a span of 10 bases. The CDR3 region has the DNA TGTGCCAGCAGCGTAGCTACAGGGCCTAATTCACCCCTCCACTTT. Amino acid sequence: CASSVATGPNSPLHF.

DNA for the CDR3: TGTGCCAGCAGTTTAACGACTGAAGCTTTCTTT. Its translation: CASSLTTEAFF. The chain couples TRBV28 to TRBJ1-1, with no clear D. CDR3 length: 11 residues. Deletions cut 2 bases from V and 5 bases from J, with 3 bases between. CDR1 and CDR2 (germline): MDHEN, SYDVKM.

The V and J genes are TRBV5-4 and TRBJ1-1, with D unclear. In germline, CDR1 is SGHNT, CDR2 YYREEE (reference sequence). Deletions cut 7 bases from V and 1 base from J, with 17 bases between. The CDR3 loop spans 15 amino acids. The CDR3 bases are TGTGCCAGCCGAGTTTCGGCCCGGGGGAACACTGAAGCTTTCTTT. It specifies CASRVSARGNTEAFF.

The V call is TRBV2, the J call TRBJ2-3, with TRBD2 identical over 10 bases. Germline lookup yields CDR1 SNHLY and CDR2 FYNNEI. V lost 3 bases and J lost 14; bases outside the gene matches: 8. CDR3 length: 13 residues. The CDR3 coding sequence is TGTGCCAGCAGTGACCTCCTAGCGGGAGATTGGTATTTT. Translated: CASSDLLAGDWYF.

The CDR3 DNA reads as TGCGCCAGCAGCCAAGACGCCCACGAGACCCAGTACTTC. It translates to CASSQDAHETQYF. The chain recombines TRBV4-1 with TRBJ2-5; D ambiguous. The CDR3 is 13 amino acids. V gave up 0 bases and J gave up 5 bases, with 7 bases separating them. The germline CDR1 and CDR2 sequences are MGHRA and YSYEKL.

The chain employs TRBV9 and TRBJ1-2; 7 nucleotides agree with TRBD1. The CDR3 length is 15 residues. The J segment lost 2 bases and the V segment lost 2 bases, leaving 6 bases of the junction unmatched. CDR1 SGDLS and CDR2 YYNGEE come from the germline V gene. The chain's CDR3 is CASSVGTAKNYGYTF. Here the CDR3 DNA reads TGTGCCAGCAGCGTTGGGACAGCTAAAAACTATGGCTACACCTTC.

This clone has a single count. The chain couples TRBV4-2 to TRBJ1-1; D is undetermined. The CDR3 is made up of 13 amino acids. Trimming pared 0 bases from V and 6 bases from J, leaving 8 bases between. The germline CDR1 and CDR2 sequences are LGHNA and YNFKEQ. CDR3 amino acids: CASSQDSRSEAFF. CDR3 nucleotides: TGTGCCAGCAGCCAAGATAGCAGATCTGAAGCTTTCTTT.

CDR3 sequence: CASSLVGELAYEQYF. As DNA, the CDR3 is TGTGCCAGCAGCTTGGTGGGTGAGCTAGCCTACGAGCAGTACTTC. The chain employs TRBV5-6 and TRBJ2-7; no firm D call. V was trimmed by 0 bases and J by 2 bases, leaving 12 bases between them. This CDR3 has 15 residues. Germline CDR1 reads SGHDT; CDR2 reads YYEEEE.

J is TRBJ1-1 and V is TRBV2; D unresolved. The CDR3 runs 12 residues. Germline values: CDR1 SNHLY, CDR2 FYNNEI. V lost 6 bases and J 5 bases, leaving 10 bases between the germline ends. The CDR3 nucleotides read TGTGCCAGCAGGATAAGCGGAACTGAAGCTTTCTTT. Its translation: CASRISGTEAFF. The entire variable domain, with the rest obtained from reference TRBV2 and TRBJ1-1, is as follows: EPEVTQTPSHQVTQMGQEVILRCVPISNHLYFYWYRQILGQKVEFLVSFYNNEISEKSEIFDDQFSVERPDGSNFTLKIRSTKLEDSAMYFCASRISGTEAFFGQGTRLTVV.

The genes are TRBV27 and TRBJ2-2; 12 bases are a match to TRBD2. Trimming at V came to 4 bases and at J to 4 bases, leaving 1 base not matched to a gene. The CDR3 totals 15 residues. Germline assignment: CDR1 MNHEY and CDR2 SMNVEV (reference sequence). CDR3 sequence reads: CASSWTSGATGELFF. CDR3 nucleotide sequence: TGTGCCAGCAGTTGGACTAGCGGGGCCACCGGGGAGCTGTTTTTT.

This chain joins TRBV19 and TRBJ1-5; 8 bases map to TRBD1. Germline lookup yields CDR1 LNHDA and CDR2 SQIVND (reference sequence). After removal of 6 bases from V and 5 bases from J, the junction contained 12 bases not matched to a gene. This CDR3 contains 16 residues. DNA for the CDR3: TGTGCCAGTAGCCCCCGGGGCAGGGGGCGGGATCAGCCCCAGCATTTT. Amino acid sequence: CASSPRGRGRDQPQHF.

This clone is judged medium-sized. The V call is TRBV30, the J call TRBJ1-2; TRBD1 might be the D (5 bases). The CDR3 sequence is 14 residues long. V gave up 0 bases and J gave up 1 base, with 9 bases separating them. The V gene's germline CDR1 is GTSNPN and CDR2 SVGIG (reference sequence). For the CDR3, the DNA is TGTGCCTGGAGTGTGGACAAACATAACTATGGCTACACCTTC. This codes for CAWSVDKHNYGYTF.

This chain uses TRBV5-1 with TRBJ2-1; unclear D gene. The germline V and J ends were trimmed by 2 bases and 0 bases, with 9 bases remaining between them. The CDR3 covers 15 residues. Germline V gives CDR1 SGHRS, CDR2 YFSETQ. This CDR3 reads CASSLGGSSYNEQFF. Here the CDR3 DNA reads TGCGCCAGCAGCTTAGGTGGCTCCTCCTACAATGAGCAGTTCTTC.

The J gene is TRBJ2-7, the V gene TRBV5-1; D uncertain. This CDR3 contains 15 residues. The germline V gene encodes CDR1 SGHRS and CDR2 YFSETQ. The V end was cut by 0 bases, the J end by 0 bases, with 10 bases between. CDR3 sequence: CASSLGAPFSYEQYF. In nucleotides, the CDR3 is TGCGCCAGCAGCTTGGGTGCGCCCTTCTCCTACGAGCAGTACTTC.

In this sample, this clone turned up once. The chain combines TRBV9 with TRBJ2-2; TRBD2 agrees at 12 bases. CDR3 length: 16 amino acids. Germline trimming cut 4 bases from V and 6 bases from J; bases unmatched to any gene: 7. CDR1 SGDLS and CDR2 YYNGEE come from the germline V gene. The CDR3 sequence is CASSLRLAGVAGELFF. The CDR3 DNA reads as TGTGCCAGCAGCCTTCGACTAGCGGGAGTGGCCGGGGAGCTGTTTTTT.

The chain is built from TRBV10-1 and TRBJ2-7; D possibly corresponds to TRBD1 (7 bases). V was pared by 3 bases and J by 6 bases, with 12 bases between. CDR3 size: 13 residues. Per the germline V gene, CDR1 is WNHNN and CDR2 is SYGVQD (reference sequence). CDR3 region: CASSEFQGGEQYF. The CDR3 DNA reads as TGCGCCAGCAGTGAATTCCAGGGGGGCGAGCAGTACTTC.

The gene calls are TRBV18 and TRBJ1-1, with D hard to call. V shed 6 bases and J shed 1 base, with 15 bases lying between them. The CDR3 sequence is 15 residues long. Germline CDR1 KGHSH, CDR2 LQKENI. The CDR3 sequence is CASSPDRKENTEAFF. Here the CDR3 DNA reads TGTGCCAGCTCCCCCGACCGAAAGGAGAACACTGAAGCTTTCTTT.

This chain uses TRBV7-9 with TRBJ2-1, with 7 nucleotides matching TRBD2. Per the germline V gene, CDR1 is SEHNR and CDR2 is FQNEAQ (reference sequence). This CDR3 is built from 18 residues. After removal of 1 base from V and 4 bases from J, the junction contained 13 bases not matched to a gene. The DNA for the CDR3 is TGTGCCAGCAGCTTAGGGGGGGAAGCGGGACCGAATTACAATGAGCAGTTCTTC. It yields the protein CASSLGGEAGPNYNEQFF.

The V call is TRBV28, the J call TRBJ1-6; TRBD1 matches at 10 bases. The V gene's germline CDR1 is MDHEN and CDR2 SYDVKM. This CDR3 region has 15 residues. Germline trimming cut 6 bases from V and 6 bases from J; bases unmatched to any gene: 5. The CDR3 nucleotides are TGTGCCAGCAGGGGACAGGGGTTAAGTAATTCACCCCTCCACTTT. It codes for CASRGQGLSNSPLHF. Full variable domain (remainder filled in from reference TRBV28 and TRBJ1-6): DVKVTQSSRYLVKRTGEKVFLECVQDMDHENMFWYRQDPGLGLRLIYFSYDVKMKEKGDIPEGYSVSREKKERFSLILESASTNQTSMYLCASRGQGLSNSPLHFGNGTRLTVT.